The next 8 T cell receptor beta chains were all read from a single sample in a study of T cell responses to AZD1222 COVID-19 vaccine. Generated by immunoSEQ multiplex PCR, the TCRdb table keeps only in-frame clones and is missing some. The sample lists about 130,000 clones, around nine tenths occurring once. The starting material was peripheral blood, obtained 28 days after the second AZD1222 dose. The receptor set was obtained from an adult who received the AZD1222 COVID-19 vaccine.

This chain connects TRBV28 to TRBJ2-1; 9 nucleotides align to TRBD1. Trimming cost V 7 bases and J 6 bases; bases outside gene matches: 7. The germline V gene has CDR1 MDHEN and CDR2 SYDVKM. The CDR3 is 14 residues long. CDR3 residues: CASTLDRGINEQFF. The CDR3 region has the DNA TGTGCCAGCACCCTAGACAGGGGGATCAATGAGCAGTTCTTC. The entire variable domain, with the rest obtained from reference TRBV28 and TRBJ2-1, is as follows: DVKVTQSSRYLVKRTGEKVFLECVQDMDHENMFWYRQDPGLGLRLIYFSYDVKMKEKGDIPEGYSVSREKKERFSLILESASTNQTSMYLCASTLDRGINEQFFGPGTRLTVL.

The gene calls are TRBV5-4 and TRBJ2-4; D may be TRBD1 (5 bases). V lost 2 bases and J lost 0, with 12 bases in between. The CDR3 totals 16 residues. CDR1 and CDR2 from the germline V gene are SGHNT and YYREEE (reference sequence). CDR3 nucleotides: TGTGCCAGCAGCTTATGGCAGGGCGCAGCCAAAAACATTCAGTACTTC. It is translated as CASSLWQGAAKNIQYF.

Here the CDR3 DNA reads TGTGCCAGCAGCTTAATGTCCGGGGGGAACTACGAGCAGTACTTC. Amino acid sequence: CASSLMSGGNYEQYF. J is TRBJ2-7 and V is TRBV7-3, with 7 nucleotides matching TRBD2. The CDR3 length is 15 residues. V lost 1 base to trimming and J lost 3 bases; unmatched junction nucleotides: 6. Germline CDR1 reads SGHTA; CDR2 reads FQGTGA. Based on the CDR3 plus reference TRBV7-3 and TRBJ2-7, the full variable domain is GAGVSQTPSNKVTEKGKYVELRCDPISGHTALYWYRQSLGQGPEFLIYFQGTGAADDSGLPNDRFFAVRPEGSVSTLKIQRTERGDSAVYLCASSLMSGGNYEQYFGPGTRLTVT.

This sequence joins TRBV18 and TRBJ1-1; D might be TRBD1 (6 bases). CDR1 is KGHSH and CDR2 is LQKENI in the germline V gene. CDR3 size: 17 residues. The V end was cut by 1 base, the J end by 5 bases, with 20 bases between. As DNA, the CDR3 is TGTGCCAGCTCACCACGCACTCACCTGGCAGGGGAGACTGAAGCTTTCTTT. This sequence encodes CASSPRTHLAGETEAFF. Looking up the rest from reference TRBV18 and TRBJ1-1 gives the full variable domain: NAGVMQNPRHLVRRRGQEARLRCSPMKGHSHVYWYRQLPEEGLKFMVYLQKENIIDESGMPKERFSAEFPKEGPSILRIQQVVRGDSAAYFCASSPRTHLAGETEAFFGQGTRLTVV.

CDR3 sequence (DNA): TGTGCCAGCAGCCAGGACAGGGTGGCAGATACGCAGTATTTT. This gives the protein CASSQDRVADTQYF. The chain is built from TRBV6-2 or TRBV6-3 and TRBJ2-3; 8 positions match TRBD1. The CDR3 contains 14 residues. Trimming removed 6 bases from V and 4 bases from J; junction bases left unmatched: 6. Germline CDR1 reads MNHEY; CDR2 reads SVGEGT.

V and J are TRBV3-1 (or the pseudogene TRBV3-2) and TRBJ2-5; D possibly corresponds to TRBD1 (6 bases). The germline gives CDR1 LGHDT, CDR2 YNNKEL (reference sequence). V was clipped by 0 bases and J by 10 bases, with 18 bases between them. CDR3 length: 15 amino acids. CDR3 nucleotide sequence: TGTGCCAGCAGCCAAGATCACAGGGTGCCAGGTGACCAGTACTTC. It is translated as CASSQDHRVPGDQYF.

The chain recombines TRBV18 with TRBJ2-5, with 8 positions matching TRBD2. The germline CDR1 and CDR2 sequences are KGHSH and LQKENI. The CDR3 totals 17 residues. Unmatched junction bases numbered 16, after V lost 5 bases and J lost 5 bases. The CDR3 loop reads CASSERLPSGSGETQYF. The CDR3 DNA is TGTGCCAGCTCAGAACGACTGCCCAGCGGGAGCGGGGAGACCCAGTACTTC.

The CDR3 loop is CASSLRQPQETQYF. CDR3 DNA: TGTGCCAGCAGCTTGCGACAGCCTCAAGAGACCCAGTACTTC. This chain links TRBV5-6 with TRBJ2-5; weak D call: TRBD1 (5 bases). This CDR3 comprises 14 residues. With 1 base removed from V and 2 bases from J, the gap between germline ends came to 9 bases. The germline V gene has CDR1 SGHDT and CDR2 YYEEEE. The variable domain in full, completed from reference TRBV5-6 and TRBJ2-5, reads DAGVTQSPTHLIKTRGQQVTLRCSPKSGHDTVSWYQQALGQGPQFIFQYYEEEERQRGNFPDRFSGHQFPNYSSELNVNALLLGDSALYLCASSLRQPQETQYFGPGTRLLVL.